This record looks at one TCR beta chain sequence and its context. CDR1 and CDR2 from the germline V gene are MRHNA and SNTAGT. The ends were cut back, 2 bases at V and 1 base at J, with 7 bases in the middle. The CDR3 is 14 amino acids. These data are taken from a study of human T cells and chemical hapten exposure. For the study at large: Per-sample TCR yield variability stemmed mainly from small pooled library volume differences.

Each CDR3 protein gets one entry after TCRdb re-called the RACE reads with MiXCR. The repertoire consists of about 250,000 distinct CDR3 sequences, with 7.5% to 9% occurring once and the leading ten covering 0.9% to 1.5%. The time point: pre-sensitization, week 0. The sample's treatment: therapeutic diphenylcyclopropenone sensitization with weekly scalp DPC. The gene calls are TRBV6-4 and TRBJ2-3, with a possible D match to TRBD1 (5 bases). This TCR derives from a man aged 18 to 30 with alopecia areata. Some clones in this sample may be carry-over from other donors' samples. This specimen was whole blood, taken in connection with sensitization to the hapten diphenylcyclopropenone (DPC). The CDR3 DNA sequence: TGTGCCAGCAGTGACACCAGGGGCACAGATACGCAGTATTTT. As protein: CASSDTRGTDTQYF.